These 18 T cell receptor beta chains share one sample of origin, sequenced in a study of resident and recirculating memory T cells in vitiligo. TCRdb keeps only in-frame clones here, not all; method: immunoSEQ multiplex PCR. The data show roughly 76,000 clones, more than 85% seen once. Sequenced input: blood. The source is a male donor with vitiligo.

The chain couples TRBV4-1 to TRBJ2-7, with TRBD2 matching 9 bases. The CDR3 has 15 residues. Germline V CDR1 and CDR2: MGHRA, YSYEKL. J gave up 5 bases and V 2 bases, and 7 bases lay outside the gene matches. The CDR3 is CASSQKDIAGDEQYF. DNA for the CDR3: TGCGCCAGCAGCCAAAAAGACATAGCGGGGGACGAGCAGTACTTC.

This chain connects TRBV5-1 to TRBJ1-2, with TRBD1 matching 7 bases. Germline CDR1 SGHRS, CDR2 YFSETQ. The CDR3 length is 15 residues. Unmatched junction bases numbered 11, after V lost 4 bases and J lost 5 bases. The CDR3 nucleotides read TGCGCCAGCAGCCCGGACAGGACAAGTTTTTATGGCTACACCTTC. Protein sequence: CASSPDRTSFYGYTF.

This clone appeared once. The chain employs TRBV2 and TRBJ2-3; 9 bases are shared with TRBD2. The CDR3 runs to 15 residues. Germline trimming cut 7 bases from V and 2 bases from J; bases unmatched to any gene: 7. Germline V lookup: CDR1 SNHLY, CDR2 FYNNEI. The CDR3 nucleotides are TGTGCCAGCACCTCCGGGACTAGCCTCACAGATACGCAGTATTTT. Translation gives CASTSGTSLTDTQYF.

CDR3 sequence reads: CASSFVALQGTQYF. Here the CDR3 DNA reads TGTGCCAGCAGCTTCGTAGCTCTCCAGGGGACCCAGTACTTC. The chain couples TRBV7-2 to TRBJ2-5, with a possible D match to TRBD1 (5 bases). Trimming removed 3 bases from V and 7 bases from J, with 15 bases in between. Germline CDR1 reads SGHTA; CDR2 reads FQGNSA. The CDR3 has 14 amino acids. Using reference TRBV7-2 and TRBJ2-5 for the parts outside the CDR3, the full variable domain is GAGVSQSPSNKVTEKGKDVELRCDPISGHTALYWYRQSLGQGLEFLIYFQGNSAPDKSGLPSDRFSAERTGGSVSTLTIQRTQQEDSAVYLCASSFVALQGTQYFGPGTRLLVL.

CDR3 residues: CASSFTGDPNTEAFF. The DNA for the CDR3 is TGTGCCAGCAGTTTTACAGGGGACCCGAACACTGAAGCTTTCTTT. The genes are TRBV4-2 and TRBJ1-1; 7 nucleotides align to TRBD1. This CDR3 comprises 15 residues. The trim removed 6 bases at V and 1 base at J, leaving 8 bases unmatched. CDR1 is LGHNA and CDR2 is YNFKEQ in the germline V gene.

The gene calls are TRBV28 and TRBJ2-7; 9 bases match TRBD1. With 1 base clipped from V and 4 bases from J, the junction kept 2 bases outside the gene matches. Germline-derived CDR1 and CDR2 are MDHEN and SYDVKM. The CDR3 is made up of 14 amino acids. Here the CDR3 DNA reads TGTGCCAGCAGTTTATCAGGGACAGGGTACGAGCAGTACTTC. Translating it yields CASSLSGTGYEQYF. Full variable domain (rest looked up from reference TRBV28 and TRBJ2-7): DVKVTQSSRYLVKRTGEKVFLECVQDMDHENMFWYRQDPGLGLRLIYFSYDVKMKEKGDIPEGYSVSREKKERFSLILESASTNQTSMYLCASSLSGTGYEQYFGPGTRLTVT.

The chain has TRBV4-1 and TRBJ1-5; the match to TRBD1 covers 7 bases. The V gene's germline CDR1 is MGHRA and CDR2 YSYEKL. J was trimmed by 5 bases and V by 1 base; bases with no gene match: 5. The CDR3 covers 15 residues. The CDR3 spells CASSQGGQPYQPQHF. The CDR3 bases are TGCGCCAGCAGCCAAGGGGGACAGCCCTATCAGCCCCAGCATTTT.

The rearrangement uses TRBV7-9 and TRBJ2-2; 7 bases line up with TRBD1. V was pared by 8 bases and J by 6 bases, with 6 bases of the junction left unmatched. CDR3 length equals 13 residues. Germline CDR1 is SEHNR and CDR2 is FQNEAQ (reference sequence). CDR3 in DNA: TGTGCCAGCGGAACAGGGGCCCCCGGGGAGCTGTTTTTT. It translates to CASGTGAPGELFF.

The chain is built from TRBV4-3 and TRBJ2-3; 7 bases are a match to TRBD2. The CDR3 covers 19 residues. Trimming took 3 bases from V and 3 from J; bases not matched to a gene: 18. Germline V gives CDR1 LGHNA, CDR2 YSLEER. CDR3 sequence reads: CASSQLIPSGAGVTDTQYF. CDR3 bases: TGCGCCAGCAGCCAGTTAATCCCTAGTGGGGCGGGAGTAACAGATACGCAGTATTTT.

J is TRBJ1-1 and V is TRBV19; D possibly corresponds to TRBD1 (5 bases). Trimming stripped 3 bases from V and 6 bases from J, with 29 bases between. The CDR3 sequence is 19 residues long. Germline values: CDR1 LNHDA, CDR2 SQIVND (reference sequence). The DNA for the CDR3 is TGTGCCAGTAGTATTTTCCGACAGCCCTTTCTAGAACAGTCTCCTGAAGCTTTCTTT. The encoded protein is CASSIFRQPFLEQSPEAFF.

About this clone itself: One end of the junction does not line up with germline, which may come from a read error. V usage is TRBV5-6 and J usage is TRBJ1-2; TRBD1 aligns across 8 bases. This CDR3 is built from 12 residues. CDR1 SGHDT and CDR2 YYEEEE come from the germline V gene. The CDR3 DNA sequence: TGTGCCAGCAGCCCGACGCGGGGACAGGCGAACTTC. Translated, it gives CASSPTRGQANF.

Note on this clone: A single base is all that separates this from a far larger clone, so a read error is likely. The rearrangement uses TRBV25-1 and TRBJ1-1; weak D call: TRBD1 (5 bases). Per the germline V gene, CDR1 is MGHDK and CDR2 is SYGVNS. The length of the CDR3 is 14 residues. Trimming took 3 bases from V and 6 from J, leaving 14 bases between them. CDR3 protein: CASSDGGMDAEAFF. CDR3 DNA sequence: TGTGCCAGCAGTGACGGGGGAATGGACGCTGAAGCTTTCTTT.

The chain joins TRBV7-2 to TRBJ2-7; TRBD2 matches 13 bases. There are 15 residues in the CDR3. V trimming: 7 bases; J trimming: 2 bases; junction bases outside the gene matches: 5. Per the germline V gene, CDR1 is SGHTA and CDR2 is FQGNSA. The CDR3 DNA follows: TGTGCCAGCACCAAGACTAGCGGGGGGCCCTACGAGCAGTACTTC. This codes for CASTKTSGGPYEQYF.

The chain links TRBV18 to TRBJ1-4; D remains unclear. The CDR3 extends over 14 amino acids. In germline, CDR1 is KGHSH, CDR2 LQKENI. V lost 3 bases, J lost 8 bases, and 13 bases lay in between. As DNA, the CDR3 is TGTGCCAGCTCACCCGGTCGAGGTCAGGAAAAACTGTTTTTT. Translated, it gives CASSPGRGQEKLFF.

The rearrangement joins TRBV7-2 to TRBJ2-1, with 10 bases lining up with TRBD2. V lost 5 bases, J lost 9 bases, and 13 bases stayed unmatched. Germline V CDR1 and CDR2: SGHTA, FQGNSA. The CDR3 consists of 16 residues. The CDR3 nucleotides read TGTGCCAGCAGCCCCCGTTCGAGCGGGGGGGCGGGTGAGCAGTTCTTC. Protein sequence: CASSPRSSGGAGEQFF.

The V and J genes are TRBV7-2 and TRBJ2-3; maybe TRBD1 (9 bases). The CDR3 extends over 15 amino acids. CDR1 is SGHTA and CDR2 is FQGNSA in the germline V gene. V was cut by 4 bases and J by 6 bases, with 17 bases left in between. CDR3 DNA: TGTGCCAGCAGCTCGCCGGGGGGGACAGGGGATACGCAGTATTTT. Protein sequence: CASSSPGGTGDTQYF.

Here the CDR3 reads CASSEVGGSTDTQYF. The DNA for the CDR3 is TGTGCCAGCAGTGAGGTGGGGGGGAGCACAGATACGCAGTATTTT. J is TRBJ2-3 and V is TRBV6-4; 7 bases agree with TRBD2. The CDR3 extends over 15 amino acids. V shed 3 bases and J 0 bases; nucleotides not matched to a gene: 3. Per germline, CDR1 MRHNA and CDR2 SNTAGT.

The chain joins TRBV4-2 to TRBJ1-1; TRBD1 matches at 7 bases. The CDR3 sequence is 18 residues long. The ends lost 1 base at V and 0 bases at J; junction bases unmatched: 11. From germline, CDR1 is LGHNA and CDR2 YNFKEQ. The CDR3, as DNA: TGTGCCAGCAGCCAAGGTTACTGGGACAGCACCATGAACACTGAAGCTTTCTTT. This sequence encodes CASSQGYWDSTMNTEAFF.